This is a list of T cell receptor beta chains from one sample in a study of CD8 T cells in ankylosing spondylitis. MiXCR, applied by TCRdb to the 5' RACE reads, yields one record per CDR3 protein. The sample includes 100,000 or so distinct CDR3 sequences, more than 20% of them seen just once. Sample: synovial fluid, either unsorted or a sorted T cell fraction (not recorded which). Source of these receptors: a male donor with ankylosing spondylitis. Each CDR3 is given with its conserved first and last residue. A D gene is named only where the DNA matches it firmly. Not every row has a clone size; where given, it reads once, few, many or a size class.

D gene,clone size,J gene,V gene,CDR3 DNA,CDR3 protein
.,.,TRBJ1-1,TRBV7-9,TGTGCCAGCAGCTCCTGGGACACTGAAGCTTTCTTT,CASSSWDTEAFF
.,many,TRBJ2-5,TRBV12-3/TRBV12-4,TGTGCCAGCACCCTGGGGGAGACAGGGACCCAGTACTTC,CASTLGETGTQYF
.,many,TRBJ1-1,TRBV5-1,TGCGCCAGCAGCTTGGATTGGGGGCAGGACACTGAAGCTTTCTTT,CASSLDWGQDTEAFF
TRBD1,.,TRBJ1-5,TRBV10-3,TGTGCCATCGGGGACAGTAATCAGCCCCAGCATTTT,CAIGDSNQPQHF
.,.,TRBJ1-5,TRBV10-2,TGCGCCAGCACCATTCGGGGGGATAGCAATCAGCCCCAGCATTTT,CASTIRGDSNQPQHF
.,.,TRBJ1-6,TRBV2,TGTGCCAGCATCGCGGGGAGCGGTAATTCACCCCTCCACTTT,CASIAGSGNSPLHF
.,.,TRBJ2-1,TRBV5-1,TGCGCCAGCAGCTCCCTCGAGGGAGGGGGGGATGAGCAGTTCTTC,CASSSLEGGGDEQFF
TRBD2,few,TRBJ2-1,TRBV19,TGTGCCAGTAGTTCCTCCACTAGCGGGGTCCCGGGGGAGCAGTTCTTC,CASSSSTSGVPGEQFF
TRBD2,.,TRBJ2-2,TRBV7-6,TGTGCCAGCAGCTCCGTGGCCGTAGCTAGCGGGAGGTCTCTGGAGCTGTTTTTT,CASSSVAVASGRSLELFF
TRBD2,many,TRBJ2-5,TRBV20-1,TGCAGTGCGTCTCCTAGCGGGAAGGAGACCCAGTACTTC,CSASPSGKETQYF
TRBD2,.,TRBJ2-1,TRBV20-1,TGCAGTGCTAGAAGTACTAGCGGGAGATCCTACAATGAGCAGTTCTTC,CSARSTSGRSYNEQFF
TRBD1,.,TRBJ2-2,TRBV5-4,TGTGCCAGCAGCTTGACACAGGGGCGTAGGGGGGAGCTGTTTTTT,CASSLTQGRRGELFF
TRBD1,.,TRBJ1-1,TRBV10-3,TGTGCCATCACCCGGACAGGGTCGAACACTGAAGCTTTCTTT,CAITRTGSNTEAFF
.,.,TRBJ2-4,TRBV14,TGTGCCAGCAGCCAAACGGGGCTATGGAACATTCAGTACTTC,CASSQTGLWNIQYF
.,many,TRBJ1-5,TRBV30,TGTGCCTGGTGCGAAGCCCCCAATCAGCCCCAGCATTTT,CAWCEAPNQPQHF
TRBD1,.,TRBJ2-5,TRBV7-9,TGTGCCAGCAGTTCACAGGGGTTCTTTCAAGAGACCCAGTACTTC,CASSSQGFFQETQYF